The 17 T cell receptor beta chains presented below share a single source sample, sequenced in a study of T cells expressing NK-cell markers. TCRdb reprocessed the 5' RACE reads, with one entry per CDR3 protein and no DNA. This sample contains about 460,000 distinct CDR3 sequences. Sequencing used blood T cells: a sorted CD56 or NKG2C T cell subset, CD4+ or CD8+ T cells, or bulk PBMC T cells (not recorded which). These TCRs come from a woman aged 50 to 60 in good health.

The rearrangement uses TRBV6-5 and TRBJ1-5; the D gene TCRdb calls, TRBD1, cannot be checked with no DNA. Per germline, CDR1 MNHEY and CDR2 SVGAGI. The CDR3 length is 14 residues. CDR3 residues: CASRAGQANQPQHF.

This chain's CDR3 is CATSSREYGYTF. The chain is built from TRBV15 and TRBJ1-2. The CDR3 extends over 12 amino acids. CDR1 and CDR2 from the germline V gene are LNHNV and YYDKDF (reference sequence).

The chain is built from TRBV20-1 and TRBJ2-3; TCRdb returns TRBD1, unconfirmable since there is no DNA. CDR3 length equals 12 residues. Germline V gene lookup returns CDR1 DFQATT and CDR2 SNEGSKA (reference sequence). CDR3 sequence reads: CSARPRSDTQYF.

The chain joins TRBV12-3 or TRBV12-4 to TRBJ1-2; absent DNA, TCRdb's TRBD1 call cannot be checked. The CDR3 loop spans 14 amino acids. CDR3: CASSLFREDYGYTF.

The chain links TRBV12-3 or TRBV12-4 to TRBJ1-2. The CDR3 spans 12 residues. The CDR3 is CASSLAVYGYTF.

The CDR3 is CASSQALGADPRLEQFF. This sequence joins TRBV4-1 and TRBJ2-1; no DNA is available, so the TRBD2 call from TCRdb remains unchecked. Germline loops: CDR1 MGHRA, CDR2 YSYEKL. This CDR3 is 17 amino acids long.

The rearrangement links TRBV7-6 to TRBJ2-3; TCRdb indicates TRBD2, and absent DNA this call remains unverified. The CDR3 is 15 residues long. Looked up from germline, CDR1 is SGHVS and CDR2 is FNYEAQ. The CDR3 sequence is CASSFGAGSADTQYF.

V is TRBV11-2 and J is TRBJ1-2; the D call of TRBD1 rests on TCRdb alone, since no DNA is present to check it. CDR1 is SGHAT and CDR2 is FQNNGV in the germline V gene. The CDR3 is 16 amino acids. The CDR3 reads CASSSPNRGLAYGYTF. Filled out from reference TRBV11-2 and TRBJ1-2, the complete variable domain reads EAGVAQSPRYKIIEKRQSVAFWCNPISGHATLYWYQQILGQGPKLLIQFQNNGVVDDSQLPKDRFSAERLKGVDSTLKIQPAKLEDSAVYLCASSSPNRGLAYGYTFGSGTRLTVV.

CDR3 residues: CASSGQGGNIQYF. This sequence joins TRBV2 and TRBJ2-4; TCRdb reports TRBD1, a call that lacks DNA to check it against. From germline, CDR1 is SNHLY and CDR2 FYNNEI. This CDR3 region has 13 residues.

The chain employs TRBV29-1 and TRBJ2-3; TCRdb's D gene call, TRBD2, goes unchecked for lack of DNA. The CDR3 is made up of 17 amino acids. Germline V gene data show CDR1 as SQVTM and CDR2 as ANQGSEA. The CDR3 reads CSVDRFREGLRTDTQYF.

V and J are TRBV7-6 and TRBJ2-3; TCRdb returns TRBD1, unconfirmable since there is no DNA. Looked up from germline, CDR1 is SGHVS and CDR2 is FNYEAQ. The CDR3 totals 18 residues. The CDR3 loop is CASSLLRGGGTSTDTQYF.

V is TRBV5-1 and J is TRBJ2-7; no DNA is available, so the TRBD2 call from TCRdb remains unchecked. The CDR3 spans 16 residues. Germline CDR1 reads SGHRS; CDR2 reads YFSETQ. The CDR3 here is CASSLGFGLGEYEQYF.

The CDR3 sequence: CSVEGVGLVAQYF. This rearrangement joins TRBV29-1 to TRBJ2-5; TCRdb picks TRBD1, but there is no DNA to check that call. Germline CDR1 SQVTM, CDR2 ANQGSEA. This CDR3 region has 13 residues.

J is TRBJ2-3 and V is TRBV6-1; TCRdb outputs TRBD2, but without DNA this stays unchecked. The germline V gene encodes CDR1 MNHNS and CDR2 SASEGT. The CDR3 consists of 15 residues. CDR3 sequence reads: CASSEQSGRTDTQYF.

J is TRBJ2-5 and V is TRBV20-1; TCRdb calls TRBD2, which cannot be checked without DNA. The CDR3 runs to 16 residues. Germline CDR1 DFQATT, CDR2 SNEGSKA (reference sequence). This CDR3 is CSALPGLAGIQETQYF.

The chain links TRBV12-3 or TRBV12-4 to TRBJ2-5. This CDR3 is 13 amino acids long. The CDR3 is CASPRELRETQYF.

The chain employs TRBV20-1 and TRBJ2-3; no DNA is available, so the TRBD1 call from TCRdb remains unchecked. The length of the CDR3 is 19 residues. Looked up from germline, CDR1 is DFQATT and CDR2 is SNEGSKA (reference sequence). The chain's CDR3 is CSAAPLPGVYHGSTDTQYF.